The TCR beta chain under discussion was sequenced for a study of blood T cell repertoires in COVID-19. V was clipped by 6 bases and J by 0 bases, with 8 bases between them. Germline V lookup: CDR1 LNHDA, CDR2 SQIVND (reference sequence). The CDR3 is 13 amino acids. Original processing methods: Reference gene primer amplification gave nucleated cell count estimates. TCRdb's copy holds only in-frame clones and misses some; the assay was immunoSEQ multiplex PCR. The D gene and trimming were derived from the DNA, and the V and J assignments and clone size from that table. The sample contains over 110,000 clones, under 90% of which appear only once. Enrolled through a virtual design, the participants were between 18 and 89 years of age and came from roughly 22 US areas. Each participant's cohort was designated according to participant-reported clinical history.

This sequence joins TRBV19 and TRBJ1-1; D remains unclear. The source of this sequence is a man in his fifties or sixties in a cohort exposed to, infected with or recovered from COVID-19 (not recorded which). The sequencing input was PBMCs or T cells enriched from blood (not recorded which). CDR3 residues: CASRSVMNTEAFF. For the CDR3, the DNA is TGTGCCAGTAGGTCGGTTATGAACACTGAAGCTTTCTTT.